A single sample gave rise to the 21 T cell receptor beta chains below, sequenced in a study of blood T cell repertoires in COVID-19 (dated by TCRdb to about 2020). Libraries were constructed by the immunoSEQ multiplex PCR assay. This immuneACCESS table, as held by TCRdb, lists in-frame sequences with V and J called but not all clones. Of the missing ones, under half trace to an unresolved V gene in checked studies; the others have no known cause. The sample table contains approximately 120,000 clones; only one count was recorded for 85% to 90% of them. Around 1.1% of the sample is held by the ten biggest clonotypes. The sample consisted of peripheral blood. The origin of the receptors is a human donor in a cohort sampled during active COVID-19.

The gene calls are TRBV6-5 and TRBJ2-7; perhaps TRBD2 as D (5 bases). V dropped 6 bases and J dropped 6 bases, with 21 bases sitting between them. The germline CDR1 and CDR2 sequences are MNHEY and SVGAGI. The CDR3 covers 15 residues. Written as DNA, the CDR3 is TGTGCCAGCAGCCCGAAGGAGGCATATCGTGCCGAGCAGTACTTC. Its translation is CASSPKEAYRAEQYF.

The chain uses TRBV28 and TRBJ1-2; 8 nucleotides line up with TRBD1. V was clipped by 11 bases and J by 4 bases; unmatched bases: 3. This CDR3 has 11 amino acids. Germline assignment: CDR1 MDHEN and CDR2 SYDVKM. CDR3 in DNA: TGTGCCGCAGGGGGCCCCTATGGCTACACCTTC. Its translation is CAAGGPYGYTF.

This clone was seen more than once but under ten times. Here the CDR3 reads CASSSGTDSNQPQHF. The CDR3 nucleotides are TGTGCCAGCAGTTCGGGGACAGATAGCAATCAGCCCCAGCATTTT. The chain uses TRBV27 and TRBJ1-5, with 7 bases fitting TRBD1. With 4 bases clipped from V and 0 bases from J, the junction kept 3 bases outside the gene matches. This CDR3 spans 15 amino acids. Germline CDR1 MNHEY, CDR2 SMNVEV (reference sequence).

The rearrangement links TRBV5-1 to TRBJ2-1; unclear D gene. The V gene lost 2 bases and the J gene lost 10 bases, with 10 bases spanning the gap. This CDR3 is built from 12 residues. Germline CDR1 and CDR2: SGHRS and YFSETQ. This CDR3 reads CASSFLSKEQFF. The DNA of the CDR3 is TGCGCCAGCAGCTTCCTGAGTAAAGAGCAGTTCTTC.

V usage is TRBV6-1 and J usage is TRBJ1-1; D is unresolved. The CDR3 loop spans 18 amino acids. Per germline, CDR1 MNHNS and CDR2 SASEGT. The V gene lost 2 bases and the J gene lost 0 bases, with 19 bases spanning the gap. This CDR3 reads CASSEKGVWEVVNTEAFF. The DNA of the CDR3 is TGTGCCAGCAGTGAAAAAGGCGTCTGGGAGGTCGTGAACACTGAAGCTTTCTTT.

The chain links TRBV6-6 to TRBJ1-5; TRBD1 aligns across 7 bases. From germline, CDR1 is MNHNY and CDR2 SVGAGI (reference sequence). This CDR3 has 14 amino acids. Unmatched junction bases numbered 6, after V lost 6 bases and J lost 4 bases. The DNA of the CDR3 is TGTGCCAGCAGCAGGCTCAGGGGGAATCAGCCCCAGCATTTT. The encoded protein is CASSRLRGNQPQHF.

CDR3 protein: CASSHDISGGPLDTQYF. As DNA, the CDR3 is TGTGCCAGCAGCCACGACATTAGCGGGGGGCCGTTAGATACGCAGTATTTT. The V and J genes are TRBV14 and TRBJ2-3, with 10 bases fitting TRBD2. V lost 3 bases to trimming and J lost 5 bases; unmatched junction nucleotides: 11. CDR3 size: 17 residues. Germline V gene data show CDR1 as SGHDN and CDR2 as FVKESK.

This chain links TRBV5-1 with TRBJ1-6; the D gene is possibly TRBD1 (6 bases). The length of the CDR3 is 14 residues. The V gene's germline CDR1 is SGHRS and CDR2 YFSETQ. V lost 3 bases and J lost 9, with 13 bases in between. The CDR3 sequence is CASSSDRGFSPLHF. The CDR3 region has the DNA TGCGCCAGCAGCTCGGACAGAGGGTTTTCACCCCTCCACTTT. The entire variable domain, with the rest obtained from reference TRBV5-1 and TRBJ1-6, is as follows: KAGVTQTPRYLIKTRGQQVTLSCSPISGHRSVSWYQQTPGQGLQFLFEYFSETQRNKGNFPGRFSGRQFSNSRSEMNVSTLELGDSALYLCASSSDRGFSPLHFGNGTRLTVT.

V is TRBV10-3 and J is TRBJ2-1; 14 bases are a match to TRBD2. The CDR3 is 15 amino acids. Germline CDR1 reads ENHRY; CDR2 reads SYGVKD. V trimming: 8 bases; J trimming: 8 bases; junction bases outside the gene matches: 8. CDR3 loop: CAIGGTSGRWDEQFF. The CDR3 DNA reads TGTGCCATCGGTGGGACTAGCGGGAGATGGGATGAGCAGTTCTTC.

The chain recombines TRBV11-2 with TRBJ1-1; unclear D gene. The CDR3 has 13 residues. The germline CDR1 and CDR2 sequences are SGHAT and FQNNGV. V was shortened by 2 bases and J by 3 bases, with 7 bases between the two germline ends. The CDR3 DNA sequence: TGTGCCAGCAGCTTACGTCGGGACACTGAAGCTTTCTTT. This encodes CASSLRRDTEAFF.

This clone is a singleton in its sample. The identical CDR3 is also encoded by other nucleotide sequences in the sample. This rearrangement joins TRBV12-3 or TRBV12-4 to TRBJ2-1, with a possible D match to TRBD2 (6 bases). Trimming took 6 bases from V and 7 from J, leaving 10 bases between them. The CDR3 is 12 residues long. The CDR3 sequence is CASSLGGNEQFF. CDR3 coding DNA: TGTGCCAGCAGCCTTGGGGGGAATGAGCAGTTCTTC.

The genes are TRBV6-5 and TRBJ1-6; tentative D call: TRBD1 (5 bases). There are 13 residues in the CDR3. Trimming cost V 4 bases and J 10 bases, with 11 bases left between them. Per germline, CDR1 MNHEY and CDR2 SVGAGI. The CDR3 nucleotides read TGTGCCAGCAGTTCCGCAGGGATCTCACCCCTCCACTTT. Protein: CASSSAGISPLHF.

This clone was observed once. The rearrangement uses TRBV7-2 and TRBJ1-5, with a weak D call TRBD1 (5 bases). V lost 5 bases, J lost 4 bases, and 12 bases lay in between. The CDR3 runs 14 residues. Germline V gene lookup returns CDR1 SGHTA and CDR2 FQGNSA. In DNA, the CDR3 is TGTGCCAGCAGCCCTTACAGGTATAATCAGCCCCAGCATTTT. This encodes CASSPYRYNQPQHF.

This chain uses TRBV5-1 with TRBJ2-3, with TRBD2 matching over 8 bases. V lost 3 bases and J lost 6; bases outside the gene matches: 6. Germline assignment: CDR1 SGHRS and CDR2 YFSETQ. The length of the CDR3 is 14 residues. The CDR3 sequence: CASSSLRGEDTQYF. CDR3 nucleotide sequence: TGCGCCAGCAGCTCCCTGCGGGGGGAGGATACGCAGTATTTT.

V and J are TRBV11-2 and TRBJ2-7, with D maybe TRBD1 (5 bases). The V gene's germline CDR1 is SGHAT and CDR2 FQNNGV. The V end was cut by 6 bases, the J end by 0 bases, with 18 bases between. The CDR3 extends over 16 amino acids. The CDR3 DNA reads TGTGCCAGCAGTCCCGTCCGCACAGGCAGCTCCTACGAGCAGTACTTC. It codes for CASSPVRTGSSYEQYF.

The chain has TRBV4-1 and TRBJ2-7; 8 bases line up with TRBD2. This CDR3 spans 16 amino acids. Per the germline V gene, CDR1 is MGHRA and CDR2 is YSYEKL. J gave up 3 bases and V 0 bases, and 7 bases lay outside the gene matches. The DNA for the CDR3 is TGCGCCAGCAGCCAAGAAAAGGCGGGGGGAGGCTACGAGCAGTACTTC. Its protein product is CASSQEKAGGGYEQYF.

The chain uses TRBV9 and TRBJ2-5; 12 bases fit TRBD1. The CDR3 runs 15 residues. V shed 5 bases, J shed 5 bases, and the junction held 7 bases outside the gene matches. CDR1 SGDLS and CDR2 YYNGEE come from the germline V gene. The CDR3 reads CASRAGTGGGETQYF. CDR3 sequence (DNA): TGTGCCAGCAGAGCCGGGACAGGGGGCGGTGAGACCCAGTACTTC.

This chain joins TRBV4-3 and TRBJ2-2; 14 positions match TRBD2. The V segment lost 0 bases and the J segment 8 bases; nucleotides outside the gene matches: 8. CDR1 and CDR2 from the germline V gene are LGHNA and YSLEER. This CDR3 region has 18 residues. In nucleotides, the CDR3 is TGCGCCAGCAGCCAAGACGCCGGGACTAGCGGGAGAGCAGGGGAGCTGTTTTTT. Amino acid sequence: CASSQDAGTSGRAGELFF.

This rearrangement joins TRBV5-1 to TRBJ2-3; 7 positions match TRBD2. CDR3 length: 16 residues. J lost 4 bases, V lost 3 bases, and 11 bases had no gene match. Per the germline V gene, CDR1 is SGHRS and CDR2 is YFSETQ. The CDR3 DNA is TGCGCCAGCAGCTCCGCGGGGAGGGGCGGGCCAGATACGCAGTATTTT. Residues: CASSSAGRGGPDTQYF.

In its sample, this clone was seen a few times. The chain combines TRBV18 with TRBJ1-5; 10 positions match TRBD1. This CDR3 region has 15 residues. Trimming cost V 3 bases and J 6 bases; bases outside gene matches: 5. Per the germline V gene, CDR1 is KGHSH and CDR2 is LQKENI. The CDR3 DNA reads TGTGCCAGCTCACCGCGACAGGGGGCGACTCAGCCCCAGCATTTT. Translated, it gives CASSPRQGATQPQHF.

The chain links TRBV27 to TRBJ2-1, with TRBD1 matching 12 bases. V was clipped by 3 bases and J by 4 bases; unmatched bases: 10. This CDR3 spans 18 amino acids. The germline CDR1 and CDR2 sequences are MNHEY and SMNVEV (reference sequence). CDR3 region: CASSFLSPGQGAYNEQFF. The CDR3 DNA sequence: TGTGCCAGCAGTTTCCTTTCGCCGGGACAGGGGGCTTACAATGAGCAGTTCTTC.